Sequencing of this T cell receptor beta chain was carried out in a study of long-term antiretroviral therapy in people with HIV. Findings of the study overall: Post-ART samples showed increased diversity that remained below transplant donor control levels.

About this clone: Its antigen remains unknown.

Assay version v3.0 of immunoSEQ was used, and it was run at survey level. The table came from immunoSEQ multiplex PCR; TCRdb's copy has only in-frame clones and leaves some out. The table records about 17,000 clones, under 90% of them present only once. The CDR3 is made up of 12 amino acids. Trimming removed 5 bases at V and 6 bases at J, with 10 bases between. Germline V gene sequence: CDR1 MNHNS, CDR2 SASEGT. This TCR derives from a man aged 18 to 29 with HIV. J is TRBJ1-2 and V is TRBV6-1; D call uncertain. The specimen comprised unsorted PBMCs, sampled 0.1 years after starting antiretroviral therapy. The CDR3 DNA is TGTGCCAGCAGTCCTAAGCGGAATGGCTACACCTTC. Its translation is CASSPKRNGYTF.